The 8 T cell receptor beta chains presented below share a single source sample, sequenced in a study of blood T cell repertoires in COVID-19. TCRdb keeps only in-frame clones here, not all; method: immunoSEQ multiplex PCR. The sample records fewer than 500,000 clones, more than 80% being singletons. The specimen sequenced was PBMCs or T cells enriched from blood (not recorded which). All receptors come from a man between 25 and 39 years old who had recovered from COVID-19.

The V and J genes are TRBV7-2 and TRBJ1-4; TRBD1 matches at 8 bases. V shed 0 bases and J 8 bases; nucleotides not matched to a gene: 5. This CDR3 is built from 15 residues. Looked up from germline, CDR1 is SGHTA and CDR2 is FQGNSA. The CDR3 is CASSLAPGGGEKLFF. In DNA, the CDR3 is TGTGCCAGCAGCTTAGCGCCAGGGGGCGGGGAAAAACTGTTTTTT. Full variable domain (missing parts from reference TRBV7-2 and TRBJ1-4): GAGVSQSPSNKVTEKGKDVELRCDPISGHTALYWYRQSLGQGLEFLIYFQGNSAPDKSGLPSDRFSAERTGGSVSTLTIQRTQQEDSAVYLCASSLAPGGGEKLFFGSGTQLSVL.

V gene TRBV3-1 (or the pseudogene TRBV3-2) combines with J gene TRBJ1-2; D gene unclear. Germline CDR1 reads LGHDT; CDR2 reads YNNKEL (reference sequence). V lost 1 base, J lost 8 bases, and 11 bases lay in between. This CDR3 is 13 amino acids long. The DNA of the CDR3 is TGTGCCAGCAGCCAAGCGGCGCCGGGAGGCTACACCTTC. Translation gives CASSQAAPGGYTF.

This chain links TRBV28 with TRBJ2-1; 8 nucleotides line up with TRBD2. Germline V gene data show CDR1 as MDHEN and CDR2 as SYDVKM. V trimming: 6 bases; J trimming: 0 bases; junction bases outside the gene matches: 10. This CDR3 region has 17 residues. The CDR3 reads CASRMTSAFNSYNEQFF. The CDR3, as DNA: TGTGCCAGCAGAATGACTAGCGCCTTCAACTCCTACAATGAGCAGTTCTTC. Full variable domain (rest looked up from reference TRBV28 and TRBJ2-1): DVKVTQSSRYLVKRTGEKVFLECVQDMDHENMFWYRQDPGLGLRLIYFSYDVKMKEKGDIPEGYSVSREKKERFSLILESASTNQTSMYLCASRMTSAFNSYNEQFFGPGTRLTVL.

The chain carries TRBV28 and TRBJ1-1, with D possibly being TRBD1 (6 bases). V was clipped by 2 bases and J by 4 bases, with 23 bases between them. CDR3 length equals 18 residues. The germline CDR1 and CDR2 sequences are MDHEN and SYDVKM. The CDR3 region is CASSLMGGPGRVTTEAFF. CDR3 nucleotides: TGTGCCAGCAGTTTAATGGGGGGCCCAGGGAGGGTTACCACTGAAGCTTTCTTT.

A single count supports this clone. The chain has TRBV19 and TRBJ2-7; possible D gene TRBD2, 6 bases. The CDR3 has 15 residues. Germline loops: CDR1 LNHDA, CDR2 SQIVND (reference sequence). Trimming took 10 bases from V and 1 from J, leaving 20 bases between them. The CDR3 coding sequence is TGTGCCACCCAAAAAACCGGGAGCAAATCCTACGAGCAGTACTTC. Protein: CATQKTGSKSYEQYF.

The chain joins TRBV6-2 or TRBV6-3 to TRBJ2-7, with TRBD2 matching 9 bases. The V segment lost 2 bases and the J segment 2 bases; nucleotides outside the gene matches: 4. Germline CDR1 reads MNHEY; CDR2 reads SVGEGT. CDR3 length: 15 residues. CDR3 in amino acids: CASSYGSSGTYEQYF. The CDR3, as DNA: TGTGCCAGCAGTTACGGGTCTAGCGGGACCTACGAGCAGTACTTC.

The chain combines TRBV27 with TRBJ1-1, with D tentatively TRBD1 (5 bases). CDR1 and CDR2 from the germline V gene are MNHEY and SMNVEV (reference sequence). V lost 10 bases and J 3 bases, leaving 15 bases between the germline ends. The CDR3 is 13 amino acids. The CDR3 spells CATKFREDTEAFF. The CDR3 DNA follows: TGTGCCACCAAATTCAGGGAAGACACTGAAGCTTTCTTT.

This sequence joins TRBV11-2 and TRBJ2-6, with 7 bases identical to TRBD2. Trimming at V came to 5 bases and at J to 4 bases, leaving 11 bases not matched to a gene. The CDR3 has 17 residues. CDR1 SGHAT and CDR2 FQNNGV come from the germline V gene. CDR3 coding DNA: TGTGCCAGCAGCCCAAGGGAGGGTCTGGCCGGGGCCAACGTCCTGACTTTC. This sequence encodes CASSPREGLAGANVLTF.